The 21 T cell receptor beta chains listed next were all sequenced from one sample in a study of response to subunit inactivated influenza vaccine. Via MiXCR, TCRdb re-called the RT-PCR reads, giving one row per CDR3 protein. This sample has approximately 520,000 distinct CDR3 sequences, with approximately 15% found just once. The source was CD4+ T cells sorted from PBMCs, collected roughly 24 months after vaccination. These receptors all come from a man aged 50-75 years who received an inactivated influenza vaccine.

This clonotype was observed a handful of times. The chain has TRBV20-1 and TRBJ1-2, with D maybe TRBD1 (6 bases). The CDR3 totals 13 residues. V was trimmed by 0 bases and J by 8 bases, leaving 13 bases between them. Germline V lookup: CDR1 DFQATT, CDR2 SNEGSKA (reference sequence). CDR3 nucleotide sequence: TGCAGTGCTAGAGAGGGGGCTAAGGTGGGCTACACCTTC. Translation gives CSAREGAKVGYTF.

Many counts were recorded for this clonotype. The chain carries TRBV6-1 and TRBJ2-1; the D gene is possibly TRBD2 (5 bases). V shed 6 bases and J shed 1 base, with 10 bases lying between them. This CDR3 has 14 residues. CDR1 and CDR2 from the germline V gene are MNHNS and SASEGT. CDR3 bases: TGTGCCAGCAGGGCCGGGATTTCCTACAATGAGCAGTTCTTC. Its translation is CASRAGISYNEQFF.

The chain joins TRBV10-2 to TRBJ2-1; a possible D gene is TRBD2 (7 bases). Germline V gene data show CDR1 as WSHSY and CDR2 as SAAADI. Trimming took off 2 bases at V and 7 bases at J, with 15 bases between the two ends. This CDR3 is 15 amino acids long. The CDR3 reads CASSEGWGGRNEQFF. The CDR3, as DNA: TGCGCCAGCAGTGAGGGATGGGGGGGCCGGAATGAGCAGTTCTTC.

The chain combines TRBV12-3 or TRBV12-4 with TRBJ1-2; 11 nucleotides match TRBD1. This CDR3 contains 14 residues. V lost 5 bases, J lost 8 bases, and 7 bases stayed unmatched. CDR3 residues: CASSPFGTGGGYTF. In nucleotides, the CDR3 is TGTGCCAGCAGTCCGTTCGGGACAGGGGGAGGCTACACCTTC.

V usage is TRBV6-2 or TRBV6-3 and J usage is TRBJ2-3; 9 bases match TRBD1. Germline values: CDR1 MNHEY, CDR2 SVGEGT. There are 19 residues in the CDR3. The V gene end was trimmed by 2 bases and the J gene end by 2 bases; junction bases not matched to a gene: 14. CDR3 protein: CASSYPRGQGRRATDTQYF. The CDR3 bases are TGTGCCAGCAGTTACCCACGGGGACAGGGCCGAAGGGCCACAGATACGCAGTATTTT.

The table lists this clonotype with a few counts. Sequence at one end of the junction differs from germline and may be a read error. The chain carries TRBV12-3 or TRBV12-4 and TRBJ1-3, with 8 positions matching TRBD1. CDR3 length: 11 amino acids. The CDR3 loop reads CASSPTDREDF. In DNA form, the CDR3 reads TGTGCCAGCAGTCCTACGGACAGGGAAGATTTT.

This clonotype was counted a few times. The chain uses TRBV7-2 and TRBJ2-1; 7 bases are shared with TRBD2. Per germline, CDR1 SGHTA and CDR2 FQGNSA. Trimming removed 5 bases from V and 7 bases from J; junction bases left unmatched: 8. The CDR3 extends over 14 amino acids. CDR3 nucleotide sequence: TGTGCCAGCAGCACCACGGGAGGATTTAATGAGCAGTTCTTC. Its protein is CASSTTGGFNEQFF.

The CDR3 coding sequence is TGTGCCAGCAGCTTAGCGTCGTCTAGCGGGTTGGGGTCCTACAATGAGCAGTTCTTC. This translates into CASSLASSSGLGSYNEQFF. The J gene is TRBJ2-1, the V gene TRBV11-1, with 8 bases matching TRBD2. The V gene end was trimmed by 0 bases and the J gene end by 1 base; junction bases not matched to a gene: 11. The germline V gene has CDR1 SGHAT and CDR2 FQDESV (reference sequence). This CDR3 has 19 amino acids. Variable domain in full (rest from reference TRBV11-1 and TRBJ2-1): EAEVAQSPRYKITEKSQAVAFWCDPISGHATLYWYRQILGQGPELLVQFQDESVVDDSQLPKDRFSAERLKGVDSTLKIQPAELGDSAMYLCASSLASSSGLGSYNEQFFGPGTRLTVL.

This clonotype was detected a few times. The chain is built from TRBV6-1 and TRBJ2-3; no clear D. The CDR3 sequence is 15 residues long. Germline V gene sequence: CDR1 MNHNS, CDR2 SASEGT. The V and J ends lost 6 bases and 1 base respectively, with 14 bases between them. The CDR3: CASSPYERGTDTQYF. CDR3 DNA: TGTGCCAGCAGCCCCTATGAACGAGGCACAGATACGCAGTATTTT.

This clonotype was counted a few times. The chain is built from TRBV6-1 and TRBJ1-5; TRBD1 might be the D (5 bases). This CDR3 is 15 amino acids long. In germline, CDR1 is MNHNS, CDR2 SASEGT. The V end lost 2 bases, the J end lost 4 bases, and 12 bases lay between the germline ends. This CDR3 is CASSEYIPGNQPQHF. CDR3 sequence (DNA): TGTGCCAGCAGTGAATACATCCCAGGGAATCAGCCCCAGCATTTT.

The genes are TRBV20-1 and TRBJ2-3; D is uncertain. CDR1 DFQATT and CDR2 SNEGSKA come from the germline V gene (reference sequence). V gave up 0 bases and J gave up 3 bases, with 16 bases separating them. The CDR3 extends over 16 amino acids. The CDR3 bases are TGCAGTGCTAGAGATATATTAATAGCTCAGACAGATACGCAGTATTTT. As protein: CSARDILIAQTDTQYF.

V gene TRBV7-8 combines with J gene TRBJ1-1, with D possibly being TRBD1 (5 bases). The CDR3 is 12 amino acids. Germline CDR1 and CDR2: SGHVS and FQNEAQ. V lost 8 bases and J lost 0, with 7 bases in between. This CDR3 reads CASAGLNTEAFF. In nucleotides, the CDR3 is TGTGCCAGCGCAGGGCTGAACACTGAAGCTTTCTTT. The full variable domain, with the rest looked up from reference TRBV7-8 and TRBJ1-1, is GAGVSQSPRYKVAKRGQDVALRCDPISGHVSLFWYQQALGQGPEFLTYFQNEAQLDKSGLPSDRFFAERPEGSVSTLKIQRTQQEDSAVYLCASAGLNTEAFFGQGTRLTVV.

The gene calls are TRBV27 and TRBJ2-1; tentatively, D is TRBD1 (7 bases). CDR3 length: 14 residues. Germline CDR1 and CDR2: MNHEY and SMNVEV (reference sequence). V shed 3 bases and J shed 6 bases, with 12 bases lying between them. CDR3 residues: CASSFMQGGNEQFF. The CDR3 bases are TGTGCCAGCAGTTTCATGCAGGGGGGCAATGAGCAGTTCTTC.

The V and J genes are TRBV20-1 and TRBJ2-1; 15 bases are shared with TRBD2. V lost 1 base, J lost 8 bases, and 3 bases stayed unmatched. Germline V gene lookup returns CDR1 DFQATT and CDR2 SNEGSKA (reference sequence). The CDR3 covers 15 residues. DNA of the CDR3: TGCAGTGCTAGAGGGACTAGCGGGAGGGCCTATGAGCAGTTCTTC. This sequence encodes CSARGTSGRAYEQFF.

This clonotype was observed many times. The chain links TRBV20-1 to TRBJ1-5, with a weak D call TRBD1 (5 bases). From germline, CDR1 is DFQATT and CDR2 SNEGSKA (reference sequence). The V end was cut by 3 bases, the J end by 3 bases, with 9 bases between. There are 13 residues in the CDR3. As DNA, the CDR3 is TGCAGTGCTAGGGGACCGAACAATCAGCCCCAGCATTTT. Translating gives CSARGPNNQPQHF.

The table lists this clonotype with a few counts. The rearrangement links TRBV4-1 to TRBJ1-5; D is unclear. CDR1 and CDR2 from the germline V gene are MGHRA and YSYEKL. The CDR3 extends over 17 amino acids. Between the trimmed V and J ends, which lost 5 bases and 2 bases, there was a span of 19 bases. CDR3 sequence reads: CASSLSMGQAGNQPQHF. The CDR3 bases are TGCGCCAGCAGCTTAAGTATGGGCCAAGCAGGCAATCAGCCCCAGCATTTT.

The CDR3 region has the DNA TGCGCCAGCAGCCAAGTCTGGACAGGCACCGGGGAGCTGTTTTTT. Translated, it gives CASSQVWTGTGELFF. The V call is TRBV4-3, the J call TRBJ2-2; 7 bases map to TRBD1. Germline CDR1 and CDR2: LGHNA and YSLEER. This CDR3 is 15 amino acids long. The V and J ends lost 1 base and 4 bases, in that order; junction bases with no gene match: 3.

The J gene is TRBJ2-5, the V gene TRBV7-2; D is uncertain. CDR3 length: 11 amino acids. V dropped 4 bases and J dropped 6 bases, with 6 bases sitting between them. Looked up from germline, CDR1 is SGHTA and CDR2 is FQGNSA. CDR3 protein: CASSSVQTQYF. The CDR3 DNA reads TGTGCCAGCAGCTCCGTACAGACCCAGTACTTC.

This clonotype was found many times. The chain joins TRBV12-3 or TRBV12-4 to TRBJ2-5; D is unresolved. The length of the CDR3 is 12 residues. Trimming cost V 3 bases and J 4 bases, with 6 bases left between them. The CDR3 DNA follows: TGTGCCAGCAGTTTCCCCAGAGAGACCCAGTACTTC. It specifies CASSFPRETQYF.

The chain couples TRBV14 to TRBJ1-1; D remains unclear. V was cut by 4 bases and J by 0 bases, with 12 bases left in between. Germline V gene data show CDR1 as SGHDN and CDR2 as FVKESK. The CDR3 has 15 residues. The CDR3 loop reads CASSREGIMNTEAFF. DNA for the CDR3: TGTGCCAGCAGCCGCGAAGGGATCATGAACACTGAAGCTTTCTTT.

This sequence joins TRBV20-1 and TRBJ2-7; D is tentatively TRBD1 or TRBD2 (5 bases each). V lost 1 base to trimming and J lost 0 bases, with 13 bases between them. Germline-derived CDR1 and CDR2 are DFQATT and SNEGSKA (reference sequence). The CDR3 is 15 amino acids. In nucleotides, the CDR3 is TGCAGTGCTAGAGTGTGGGACCCGAACTCCTACGAGCAGTACTTC. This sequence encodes CSARVWDPNSYEQYF.